The sequence of this T cell receptor (beta chain) was determined in a study of blood T cell repertoires in COVID-19. The length of the CDR3 is 14 residues. Germline loops: CDR1 SNHLY, CDR2 FYNNEI. V shed 7 bases and J 0 bases; nucleotides not matched to a gene: 6. The table came from immunoSEQ multiplex PCR; TCRdb's copy has only in-frame clones and leaves some out. The sample contains approximately 150,000 clones, less than 85% of which appear only once. Sequencing was carried out using peripheral blood. The sequence was obtained from a woman older than 75 with acute or convalescent COVID-19. The gene calls are TRBV2 and TRBJ2-7; 7 bases map to TRBD2. DNA of the CDR3: TGTGCCAGCAAAGACGGGACTATCTCCTACGAGCAGTACTTC. It yields the protein CASKDGTISYEQYF.